The present entry profiles one TCR beta chain with its context. Its antigen is currently unknown. Germline CDR1 reads WNHNN; CDR2 reads SYGVQD (reference sequence). The length of the CDR3 is 17 residues. V was clipped by 4 bases and J by 5 bases, with 21 bases between them. The assay was run at deep level. As originally analysed: Filtering differed for immunoSEQ, which gave only junction sequences without quality scores. Libraries were prepared by immunoSEQ multiplex PCR; TCRdb keeps only in-frame clonotypes and omits some of them. V and J calls and clone size are as listed in that table; D and trimming were resolved from the DNA. The sample shows more than 550,000 clones, 72% of them seen only once. Both subsets, CD45RA+ naive and CD45RA-negative memory, were split from the CD4+ cells. The data are from a study of shared clonotypes between healthy human individuals. Study results and limitations: Sorted-subset samples were not fully sequenced, rarefaction indicated.

This clonotype originated in a woman in her twenties or thirties in good health. The chain has TRBV10-1 and TRBJ2-1; a possible D gene is TRBD1 (6 bases). The sample taken for sequencing was memory CD4+ T cells sorted from blood. Described subset: CD45RA-negative fraction. CDR3 protein: CASSAITGHLRNNEQFF. The CDR3 DNA follows: TGCGCCAGCAGTGCCATAACGGGACACCTGCGGAACAATGAGCAGTTCTTC.